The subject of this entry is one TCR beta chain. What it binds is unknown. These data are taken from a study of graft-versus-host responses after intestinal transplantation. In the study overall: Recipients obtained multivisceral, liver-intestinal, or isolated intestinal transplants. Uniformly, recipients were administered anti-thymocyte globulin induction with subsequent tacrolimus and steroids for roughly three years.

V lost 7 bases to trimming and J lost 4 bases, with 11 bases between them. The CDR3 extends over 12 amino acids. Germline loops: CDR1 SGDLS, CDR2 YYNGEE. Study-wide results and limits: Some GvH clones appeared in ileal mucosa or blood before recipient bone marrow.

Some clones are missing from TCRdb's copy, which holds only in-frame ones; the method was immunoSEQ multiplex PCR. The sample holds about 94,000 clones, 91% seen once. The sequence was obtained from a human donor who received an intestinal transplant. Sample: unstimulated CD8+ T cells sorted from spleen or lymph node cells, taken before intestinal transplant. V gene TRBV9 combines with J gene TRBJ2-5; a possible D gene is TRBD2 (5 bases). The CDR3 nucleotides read TGTGCCAGCCGAGGGTTCGGAGAGACCCAGTACTTC. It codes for CASRGFGETQYF.